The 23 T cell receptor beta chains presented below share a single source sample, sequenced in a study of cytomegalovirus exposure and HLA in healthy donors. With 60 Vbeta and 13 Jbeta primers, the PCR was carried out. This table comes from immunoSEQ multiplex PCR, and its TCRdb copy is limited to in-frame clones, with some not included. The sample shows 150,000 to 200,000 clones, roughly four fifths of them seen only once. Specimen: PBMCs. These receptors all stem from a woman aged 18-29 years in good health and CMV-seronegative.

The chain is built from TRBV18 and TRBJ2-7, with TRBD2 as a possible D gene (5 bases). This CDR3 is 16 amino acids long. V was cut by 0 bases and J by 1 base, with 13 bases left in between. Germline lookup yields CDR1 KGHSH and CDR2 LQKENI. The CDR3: CASSPPYTSGSYEQYF. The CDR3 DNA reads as TGTGCCAGCTCACCACCTTATACTAGTGGATCCTACGAGCAGTACTTC.

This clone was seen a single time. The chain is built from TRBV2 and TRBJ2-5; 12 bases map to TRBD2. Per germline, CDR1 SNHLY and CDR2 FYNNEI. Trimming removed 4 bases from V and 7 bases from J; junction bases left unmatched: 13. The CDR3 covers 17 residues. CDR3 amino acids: CASSGPGTSGSRGTQYF. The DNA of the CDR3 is TGTGCCAGCAGTGGACCCGGGACTAGCGGGTCTCGAGGGACCCAGTACTTC.

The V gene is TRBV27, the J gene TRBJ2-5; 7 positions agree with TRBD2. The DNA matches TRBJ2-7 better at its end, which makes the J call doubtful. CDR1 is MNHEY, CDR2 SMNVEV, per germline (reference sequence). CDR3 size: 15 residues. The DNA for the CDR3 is TGTGCCAGCAGTTTATCGGGGACTATTCCTTACGAGCAGTACTTC. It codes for CASSLSGTIPYEQYF.

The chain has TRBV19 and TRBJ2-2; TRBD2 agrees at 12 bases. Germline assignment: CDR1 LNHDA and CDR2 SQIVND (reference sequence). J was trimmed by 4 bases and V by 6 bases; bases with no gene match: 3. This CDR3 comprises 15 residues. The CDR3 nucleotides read TGTGCCAGTAGGACGACTAGCGGGAGCACCGGGGAGCTGTTTTTT. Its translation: CASRTTSGSTGELFF.

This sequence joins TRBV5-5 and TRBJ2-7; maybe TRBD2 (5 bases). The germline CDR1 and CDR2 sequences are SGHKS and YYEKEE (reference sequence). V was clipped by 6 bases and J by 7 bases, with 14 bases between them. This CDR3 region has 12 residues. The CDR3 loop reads CASTGLIEEQYF. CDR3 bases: TGTGCCAGCACAGGACTTATCGAAGAGCAGTACTTC. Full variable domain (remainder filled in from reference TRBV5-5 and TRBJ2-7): DAGVTQSPTHLIKTRGQQVTLRCSPISGHKSVSWYQQVLGQGPQFIFQYYEKEERGRGNFPDRFSARQFPNYSSELNVNALLLGDSALYLCASTGLIEEQYFGPGTRLTVT.

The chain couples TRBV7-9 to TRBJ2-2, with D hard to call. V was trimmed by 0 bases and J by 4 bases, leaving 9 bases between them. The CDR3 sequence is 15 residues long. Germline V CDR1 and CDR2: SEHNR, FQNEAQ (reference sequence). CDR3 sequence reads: CASSLASYGTGELFF. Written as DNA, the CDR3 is TGTGCCAGCAGCTTAGCGTCGTACGGCACCGGGGAGCTGTTTTTT. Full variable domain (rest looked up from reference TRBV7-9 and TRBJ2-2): DTGVSQNPRHKITKRGQNVTFRCDPISEHNRLYWYRQTLGQGPEFLTYFQNEAQLEKSRLLSDRFSAERPKGSFSTLEIQRTEQGDSAMYLCASSLASYGTGELFFGEGSRLTVL.

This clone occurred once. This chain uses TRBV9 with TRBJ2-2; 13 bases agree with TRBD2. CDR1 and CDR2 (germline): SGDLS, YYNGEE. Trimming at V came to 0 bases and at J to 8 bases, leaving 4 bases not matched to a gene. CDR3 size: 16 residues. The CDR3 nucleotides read TGTGCCAGCAGCGTAGGACTAGCGGGAGGCGAGGGGGAGCTGTTTTTT. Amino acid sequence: CASSVGLAGGEGELFF.

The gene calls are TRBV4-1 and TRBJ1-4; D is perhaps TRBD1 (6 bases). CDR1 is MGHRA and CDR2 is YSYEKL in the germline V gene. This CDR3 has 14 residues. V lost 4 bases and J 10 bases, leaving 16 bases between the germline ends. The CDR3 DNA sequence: TGCGCCAGCAGCCCGTTAACAGGGAGCGTAAAACTGTTTTTT. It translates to CASSPLTGSVKLFF.

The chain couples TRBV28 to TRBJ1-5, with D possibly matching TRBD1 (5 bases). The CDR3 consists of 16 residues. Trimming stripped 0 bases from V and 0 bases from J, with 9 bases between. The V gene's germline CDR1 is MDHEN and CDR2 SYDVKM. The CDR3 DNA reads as TGTGCCAGCAGTTTATGGACAGAGTATAGCAATCAGCCCCAGCATTTT. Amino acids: CASSLWTEYSNQPQHF.

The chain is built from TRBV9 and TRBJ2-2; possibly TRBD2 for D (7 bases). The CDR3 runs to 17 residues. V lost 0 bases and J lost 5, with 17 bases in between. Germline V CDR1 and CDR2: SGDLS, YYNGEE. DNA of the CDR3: TGTGCCAGCAGCGTAGGGGGCGTCAGGGGAGGGACCGGGGAGCTGTTTTTT. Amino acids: CASSVGGVRGGTGELFF. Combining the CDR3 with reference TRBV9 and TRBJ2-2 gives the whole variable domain DSGVTQTPKHLITATGQRVTLRCSPRSGDLSVYWYQQSLDQGLQFLIQYYNGEERAKGNILERFSAQQFPDLHSELNLSSLELGDSALYFCASSVGGVRGGTGELFFGEGSRLTVL.

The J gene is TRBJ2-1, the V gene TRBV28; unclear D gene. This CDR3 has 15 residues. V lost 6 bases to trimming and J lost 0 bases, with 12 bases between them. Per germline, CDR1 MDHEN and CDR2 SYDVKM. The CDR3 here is CASRPLLSSYNEQFF. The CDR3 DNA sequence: TGTGCCAGCAGGCCACTCCTGAGCTCCTACAATGAGCAGTTCTTC. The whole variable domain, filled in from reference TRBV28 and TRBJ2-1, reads DVKVTQSSRYLVKRTGEKVFLECVQDMDHENMFWYRQDPGLGLRLIYFSYDVKMKEKGDIPEGYSVSREKKERFSLILESASTNQTSMYLCASRPLLSSYNEQFFGPGTRLTVL.

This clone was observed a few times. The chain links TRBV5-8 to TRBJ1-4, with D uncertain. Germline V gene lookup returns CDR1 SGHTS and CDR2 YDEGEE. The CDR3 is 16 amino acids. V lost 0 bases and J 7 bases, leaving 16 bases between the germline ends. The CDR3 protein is CASSLVLGGVGEKLFF. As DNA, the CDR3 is TGTGCCAGCAGCTTGGTCCTTGGCGGGGTGGGTGAAAAACTGTTTTTT.

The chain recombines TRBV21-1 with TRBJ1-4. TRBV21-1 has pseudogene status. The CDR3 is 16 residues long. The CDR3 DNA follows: TGTGCCAGCAGCAAAGCGCGCTACGGGGGAAATGAAAAACTGTTTTTT. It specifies CASSKARYGGNEKLFF.

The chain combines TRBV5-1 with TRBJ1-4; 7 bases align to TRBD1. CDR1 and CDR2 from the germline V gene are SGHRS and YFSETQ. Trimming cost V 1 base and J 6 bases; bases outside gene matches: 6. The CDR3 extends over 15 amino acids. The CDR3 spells CASSLTRGRDEKLFF. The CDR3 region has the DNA TGCGCCAGCAGCTTGACGAGGGGGCGCGATGAAAAACTGTTTTTT.

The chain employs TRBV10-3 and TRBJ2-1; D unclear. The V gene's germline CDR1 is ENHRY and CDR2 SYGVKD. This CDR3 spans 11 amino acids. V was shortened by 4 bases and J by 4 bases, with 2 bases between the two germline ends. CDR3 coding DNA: TGTGCCATCAGTGCATACAATGAGCAGTTCTTC. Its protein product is CAISAYNEQFF.

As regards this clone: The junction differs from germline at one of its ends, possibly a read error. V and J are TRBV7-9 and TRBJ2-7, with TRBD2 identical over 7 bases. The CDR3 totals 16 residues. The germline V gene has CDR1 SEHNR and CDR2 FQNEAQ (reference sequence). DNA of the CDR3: TGTTCCAGCAGCGTAGACAGCGGGGTCCTCTCCTACGAGCAGTACTTC. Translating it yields CSSSVDSGVLSYEQYF. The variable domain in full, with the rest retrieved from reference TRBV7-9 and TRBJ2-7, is DTGVSQNPRHKITKRGQNVTFRCDPISEHNRLYWYRQTLGQGPEFLTYFQNEAQLEKSRLLSDRFSAERPKGSFSTLEIQRTEQGDSAMYLCSSSVDSGVLSYEQYFGPGTRLTVT.

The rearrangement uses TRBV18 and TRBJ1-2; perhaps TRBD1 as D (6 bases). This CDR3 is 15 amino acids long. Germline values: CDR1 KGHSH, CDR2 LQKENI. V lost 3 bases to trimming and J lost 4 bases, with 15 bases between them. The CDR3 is CASSPGTGKLYGYTF. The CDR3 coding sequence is TGTGCCAGCTCACCGGGTACAGGGAAACTCTATGGCTACACCTTC.

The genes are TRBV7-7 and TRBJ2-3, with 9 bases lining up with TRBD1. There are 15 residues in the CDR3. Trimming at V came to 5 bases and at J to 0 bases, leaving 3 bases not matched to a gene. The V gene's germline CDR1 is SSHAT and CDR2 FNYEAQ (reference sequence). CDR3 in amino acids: CASSRTGDSTDTQYF. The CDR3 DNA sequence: TGTGCCAGCAGCCGGACAGGGGATAGCACAGATACGCAGTATTTT.

Written as DNA, the CDR3 is TGTGCCAGCAGTCAGGGGCGGAACACTGAAGCTTTCTTT. As protein: CASSQGRNTEAFF. The V call is TRBV6-5, the J call TRBJ1-1; D perhaps matches TRBD1 (6 bases). The CDR3 extends over 13 amino acids. Trimming removed 5 bases from V and 1 base from J, with 8 bases in between. Per the germline V gene, CDR1 is MNHEY and CDR2 is SVGAGI.

In DNA, the CDR3 is TGTGCCAGCAGCCAAGATAAGGACGGGGGGCCAGGGGATACGCAGTATTTT. Its protein product is CASSQDKDGGPGDTQYF. The rearrangement links TRBV4-2 to TRBJ2-3; D is perhaps TRBD2 (7 bases). This CDR3 comprises 17 residues. Trimming shortened V by 0 bases and J by 6 bases, and 19 bases separated the two germline ends. Germline V CDR1 and CDR2: LGHNA, YNFKEQ.

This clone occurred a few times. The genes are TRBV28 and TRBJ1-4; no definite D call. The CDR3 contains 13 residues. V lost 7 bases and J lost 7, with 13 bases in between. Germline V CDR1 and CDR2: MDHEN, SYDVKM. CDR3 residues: CASTLPTGEKLFF. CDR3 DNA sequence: TGTGCCAGCACTCTCCCGACGGGTGAAAAACTGTTTTTT.

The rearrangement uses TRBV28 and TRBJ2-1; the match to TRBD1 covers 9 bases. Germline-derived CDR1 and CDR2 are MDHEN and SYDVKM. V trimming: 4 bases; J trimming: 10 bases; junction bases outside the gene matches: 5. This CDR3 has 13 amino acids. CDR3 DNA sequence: TGTGCCAGCAGTTCGGGACAGGGAGGGGAGCAGTTCTTC. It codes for CASSSGQGGEQFF.

The CDR3 region is CASSFGTGREKLFF. As DNA, the CDR3 is TGTGCCAGCAGTTTTGGGACAGGGCGCGAAAAACTGTTTTTT. J is TRBJ1-4 and V is TRBV27, with TRBD1 matching over 9 bases. The CDR3 consists of 14 residues. Per the germline V gene, CDR1 is MNHEY and CDR2 is SMNVEV (reference sequence). Trimming took 3 bases from V and 8 from J; bases not matched to a gene: 4.